This paragraph reports one T cell receptor beta chain. Its recognized antigen is unknown. There are no base qualities to consult, and no much larger clone falls within one base. The collaborating institutions used their own protocols to collect whole blood in K2EDTA tubes. For TCRbeta analysis, collaborators shipped samples in one of three forms: frozen whole blood, isolated PBMCs, or DNA extracted from either of those sample types. The CDR3 goes from the cysteine to the phenylalanine over 18 residues. Only the CDR3 region is kept as DNA, spanning 54 bases read in frame from base 1. Trimming accounts for 4 bases at V and 4 bases at J, while the number of junction bases matched to no gene is 12. From the germline V gene, CDR1 is SGHAT and CDR2 is FQNNGV. The sample is drawn from a study of blood T cell repertoires in COVID-19 (dated by TCRdb to about 2020). With regard to the full study: The collaborator samples originated in the United States, Italy and Spain and spanned the acute and convalescent phases of COVID-19. A de-identified subject ID, COVID-19 status, age in years and sex were almost always included in the sample metadata. Where available, HLA class I and class II types were taken from metadata supplied by the sample provider and were not determined by assay-based typing. The material from the prospective study consisted of cDNA or gDNA derived from T cells, B-cell-depleted T cells, or PBMCs. The repertoires were released in a freely available public database meant as a resource for research on the immune response to SARS-CoV-2. The samples were drawn from the first 160 participants of the ongoing ImmuneRACE study and from over a thousand subjects provided by 6 global collaborators. Subjects who had been exposed to COVID-19, were actively infected with it, or had recovered from it provided the deeply sampled blood TCRbeta repertoires that made up the dataset. Overall study outcomes, separate from this receptor: Clinical and demographic metadata were provided uncurated, with the amount varying by source and participant.

The immunoSEQ Assay, a bias-controlled multiplex PCR, was used to amplify TCRbeta CDR3 regions from genomic DNA. Concerning the study's data processing: Within the assay, amplification of reference gene primers was used to estimate how many nucleated cells each sample contained. To quantify the absolute abundance of each unique TCRbeta CDR3 rearrangement, sequence reads were collapsed and filtered. For each sample, productive Simpson clonality was calculated as the square root of Simpson's diversity index over productive rearrangements. The table comes from immuneACCESS by way of TCRdb, which keeps in-frame sequences with V and J called. Part of the clones is missing from these tables; in studies checked, under half for an unresolved V gene and the rest for unknown reasons. V, J and clone size are those of that table, while D and trimming were read from the DNA. The sample table shows tens of thousands of clones, and roughly 91% are seen once. The leading ten clones occupy 1.5% to 2% of the sample.

The rearranged chain carries TRBV11-2 and TRBJ2-7, with 14 bases aligning to TRBD2. This sequence was found in a human donor in a cohort sampled during active COVID-19. The sequenced material came from peripheral blood. The CDR3 protein sequence reads: CASSYARLAGGPGYEQYF. The DNA sequence reads TGTGCCAGCAGCTACGCCAGACTAGCGGGAGGGCCTGGGTACGAGCAGTACTTC.